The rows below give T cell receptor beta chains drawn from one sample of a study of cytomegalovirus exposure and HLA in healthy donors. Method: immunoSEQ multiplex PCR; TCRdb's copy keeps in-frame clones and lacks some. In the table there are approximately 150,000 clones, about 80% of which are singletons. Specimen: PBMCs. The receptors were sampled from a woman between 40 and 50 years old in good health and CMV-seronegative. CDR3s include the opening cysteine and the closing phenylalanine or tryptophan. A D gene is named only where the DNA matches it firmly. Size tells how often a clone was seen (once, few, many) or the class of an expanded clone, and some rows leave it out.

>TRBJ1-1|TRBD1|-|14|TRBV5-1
TGCGCCAGCAGGGGAGGACAGGGAGAGGTTGAAGCTTTCTTT
CASRGGQGEVEAFF
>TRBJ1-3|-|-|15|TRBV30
TGTGCCTGGAGTGTACGTCAGGGCTCTGGAAACACCATATATTTT
CAWSVRQGSGNTIYF
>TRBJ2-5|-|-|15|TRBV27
TGTGCCAGCAGTCCTCGGACGACTAGTTCGGAGACCCAGTACTTC
CASSPRTTSSETQYF
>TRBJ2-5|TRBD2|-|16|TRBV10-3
TGTGCCATCAGTGTGGGGCGGACTAGCGGGCAAGAGACCCAGTACTTC
CAISVGRTSGQETQYF
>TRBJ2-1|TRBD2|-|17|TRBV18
TGTGCCAGCTCACCATTTGCTAGCGGGAGTTTTATGAATGAGCAGTTCTTC
CASSPFASGSFMNEQFF
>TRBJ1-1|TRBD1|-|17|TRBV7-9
TGTGCCAGCAGCCCCTCGACCGGGAAGGGACAGCCCCCTGAAGCTTTCTTT
CASSPSTGKGQPPEAFF
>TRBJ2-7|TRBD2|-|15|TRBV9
TGTGCCAGCAGCTTTCTAGCGGGCGCTAATTACGAGCAGTACTTC
CASSFLAGANYEQYF
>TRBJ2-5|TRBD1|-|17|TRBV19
TGTGCCAGTAGTCCCTGGACCTTTACAGGGGGGCAAGAGACCCAGTACTTC
CASSPWTFTGGQETQYF
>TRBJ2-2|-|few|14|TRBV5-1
TGCGCCAGCAGCTCCTCAGGGTTCACCGGGGAGCTGTTTTTT
CASSSSGFTGELFF
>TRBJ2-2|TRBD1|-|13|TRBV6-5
TGTGCCAGCAGCCCGACAGGGATCGGGGAGCTGTTTTTT
CASSPTGIGELFF
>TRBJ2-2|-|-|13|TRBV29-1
TGCAGCGTTGGCGGGATTCGCACCGGGGAGCTGTTTTTT
CSVGGIRTGELFF
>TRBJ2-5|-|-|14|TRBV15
TGTGCCACCAGCAGAGATAGGGGGGGAGAGACCCAGTACTTC
CATSRDRGGETQYF
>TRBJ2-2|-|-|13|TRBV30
TGTGCCTGGGCCTTAGGGAGCACCGGGGAGCTGTTTTTT
CAWALGSTGELFF
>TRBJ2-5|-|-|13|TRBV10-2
TGCGCCAGCAGGAGGGCCCCCCAAGAGACCCAGTACTTC
CASRRAPQETQYF
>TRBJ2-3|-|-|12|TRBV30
TGTGCCTGGAGTGCCCCAGCAGGGACGCAGTATTTT
CAWSAPAGTQYF
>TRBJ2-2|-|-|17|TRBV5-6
TGTGCCAGCAGCTTGGATGTGGGGGCCACGAACACCGGGGAGCTGTTTTTT
CASSLDVGATNTGELFF
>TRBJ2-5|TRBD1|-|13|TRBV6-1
TGTGCCAGCAGCAGGACAGGGAAAGAGACCCAGTACTTC
CASSRTGKETQYF
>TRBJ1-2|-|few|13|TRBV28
TGTGCCAGCAGTTTAAGTCAGGGCTATGGCTACACCTTC
CASSLSQGYGYTF
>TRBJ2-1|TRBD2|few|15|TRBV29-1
TGCAGCGTCTCCACCCTAGCGGGAGTTATAGATGAGCAGTTCTTC
CSVSTLAGVIDEQFF
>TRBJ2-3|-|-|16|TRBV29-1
TGCAGCGTTGATATGCGGGATGCCCGGGGAACAGATACGCAGTATTTT
CSVDMRDARGTDTQYF
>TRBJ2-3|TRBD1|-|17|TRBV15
TGTGCCACCAGCAGAGATCTTAAGGGGGCGATAGCAGATACGCAGTATTTT
CATSRDLKGAIADTQYF
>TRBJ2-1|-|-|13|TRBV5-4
TGTGCCAGCAGCTTGGAAACTAGAATTGAGCAGTTCTTC
CASSLETRIEQFF
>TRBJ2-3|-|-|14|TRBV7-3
TGTGCCAGCAGCGCGGGTATTCTCACAGATACGCAGTATTTT
CASSAGILTDTQYF
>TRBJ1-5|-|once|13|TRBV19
TGTGCCAGTACATTGGGGGGTGGTCAGCCCCAGCATTTT
CASTLGGGQPQHF
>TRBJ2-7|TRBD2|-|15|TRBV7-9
TGTGCCAGCAGCTTATGGACTAGCGGGAGAATAGAGCAGTACTTC
CASSLWTSGRIEQYF
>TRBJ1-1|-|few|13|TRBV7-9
TGTGCCAGCAGCTCTCAGGATATCACTGAAGCTTTCTTT
CASSSQDITEAFF
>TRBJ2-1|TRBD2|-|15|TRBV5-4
TGTGCCAGCAGCCCAAGGGAGGGCCCAGACTATGAGCAGTTCTTC
CASSPREGPDYEQFF
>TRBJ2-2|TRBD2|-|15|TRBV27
TGTGCCAGCAGTTGGGACTACCAAAACACCGGGGAGCTGTTTTTT
CASSWDYQNTGELFF
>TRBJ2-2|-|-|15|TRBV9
TGTGCCAGCAGCGTAAGGGACTCCTACACCGGGGAGCTGTTTTTT
CASSVRDSYTGELFF
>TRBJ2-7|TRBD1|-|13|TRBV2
TGTGCCAGTTGCGGACAGGCCTGCTACGAGCAGTACTTC
CASCGQACYEQYF
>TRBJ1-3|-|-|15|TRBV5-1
TGCGCCAGCAGCCCTGGAGCGAACTCTGGAAACACCATATATTTT
CASSPGANSGNTIYF
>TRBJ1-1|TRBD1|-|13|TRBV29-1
TGCAGCGCCGGACAGGGGGCAGGCACTGAAGCTTTCTTT
CSAGQGAGTEAFF
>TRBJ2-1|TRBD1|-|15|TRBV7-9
TGTGCCAGCAGCCAGGGGGACAGAGACTACAATGAGCAGTTCTTC
CASSQGDRDYNEQFF
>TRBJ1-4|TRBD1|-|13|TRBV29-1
TGCAGCGTTGGGACAGGGAATAATGAAAAACTGTTTTTT
CSVGTGNNEKLFF
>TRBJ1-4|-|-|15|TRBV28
TGTGCCAGCAGTTCCGGTTTTGCAACTAATGAAAAACTGTTTTTT
CASSSGFATNEKLFF
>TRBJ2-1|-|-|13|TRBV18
TGTGCCAGCTCCCTTGCAGGACTCAATGAGCAGTTCTTC
CASSLAGLNEQFF
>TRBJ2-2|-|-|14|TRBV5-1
TGCGCCAGCAGCTTGAATAGCGACACCGGGGAGCTGTTTTTT
CASSLNSDTGELFF
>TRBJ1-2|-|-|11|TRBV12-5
TGTGCTAGTTCTAACGATTATGGCTACACCTTC
CASSNDYGYTF
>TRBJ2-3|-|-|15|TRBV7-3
TGTGCCAGCAGCCCCTATCTAACTCGCACAGATACGCAGTATTTT
CASSPYLTRTDTQYF
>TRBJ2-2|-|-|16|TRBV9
TGTGCCAGCAGCGTAGGGGGACTCATGAACACCGGGGAGCTGTTTTTT
CASSVGGLMNTGELFF
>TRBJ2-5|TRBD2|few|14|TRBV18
TGTGCCAGCTCACCGGGAGGGACGGGAGAGACCCAGTACTTC
CASSPGGTGETQYF
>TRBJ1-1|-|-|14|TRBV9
TGTGCCAGCAGCGTAGTGGGGGCCTACACTGAAGCTTTCTTT
CASSVVGAYTEAFF
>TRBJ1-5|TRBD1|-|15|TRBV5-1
TGCGCCAGCAGCTTACAGGGGAACAGCAATCAGCCCCAGCATTTT
CASSLQGNSNQPQHF
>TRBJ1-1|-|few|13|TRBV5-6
TGTGCCAGCAGCTTAGCCGGGAACACTGAAGCTTTCTTT
CASSLAGNTEAFF
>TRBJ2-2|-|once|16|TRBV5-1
TGCGCCAGCAGCTTGAATAGCGGAGATAACACCGGGGAGCTGTTTTTT
CASSLNSGDNTGELFF
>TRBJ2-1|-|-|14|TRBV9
TGTGCCAGCAACTCAGCGGACTCTGACAATGAGCAGTTCTTC
CASNSADSDNEQFF
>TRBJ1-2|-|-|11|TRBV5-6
TGTGCCAGCAGCTTAGGAGTTGGCTACACCTTC
CASSLGVGYTF
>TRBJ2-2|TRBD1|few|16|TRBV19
TGTGCCAGTAGTATTCCCAGGGGGTCAGGGACCGGGGAGCTGTTTTTT
CASSIPRGSGTGELFF
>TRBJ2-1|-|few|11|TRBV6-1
TGTGCCAGCAGTGAAATGAGTGAGCAGTTCTTC
CASSEMSEQFF
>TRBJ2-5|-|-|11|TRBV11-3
TGTGCCAGCAGCTTCCGAGAGACCCAGTACTTC
CASSFRETQYF
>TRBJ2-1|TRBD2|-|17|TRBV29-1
TGCAGCGTTGGTTCCGGACTAGCGGGCCGCTCCTACAATGAGCAGTTCTTC
CSVGSGLAGRSYNEQFF
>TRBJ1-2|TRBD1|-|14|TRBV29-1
TGCAGCGTTGAGCGCGAGACAGGGACCTATGGCTACACCTTC
CSVERETGTYGYTF
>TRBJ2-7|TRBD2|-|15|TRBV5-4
TGTGCCAGCAGCTTGGGGGGCGGGAGAAAGTACGAGCAGTACTTC
CASSLGGGRKYEQYF
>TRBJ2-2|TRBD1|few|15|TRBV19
TGTGCCAGTAGTGCCGGGACAGGGTGGGCCGGGGAGCTGTTTTTT
CASSAGTGWAGELFF
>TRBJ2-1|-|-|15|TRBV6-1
TGTGCCAGCAGTGAGATACAGGGTTTCTACAATGAGCAGTTCTTC
CASSEIQGFYNEQFF